Listed below are T cell receptor beta chains from one sample, sequenced in a study of OX40 agonist ivuxolimab in advanced cancers. The data were produced by immunoSEQ multiplex PCR, yet TCRdb's version contains in-frame clones alone and is incomplete. The repertoire holds 99,000 or so clones, with around 94% as singletons. Specimen: CD4+ or CD8+ T cells sorted from blood, collected in a trial of the OX40 agonist ivuxolimab. The receptors were gathered from an adult with an advanced solid tumor such as melanoma, head and neck, liver or kidney cancer. The CDR3 runs from the conserved cysteine through the conserved F or W. A D gene is named only where the DNA matches it firmly. Size is omitted from some rows. Given values are once, few, many or a class for expanded clones.

>-|-|TRBJ1-1|TRBV11-2|13
CASSLEGTGEAFF
TGTGCCAGCAGCTTAGAAGGCACAGGAGAAGCTTTCTTT
>once|TRBD1|TRBJ2-7|TRBV10-1|15
CASSPPGTGSHEQYF
TGCGCCAGCAGTCCTCCGGGGACAGGGAGCCACGAGCAGTACTTC
>-|-|TRBJ1-2|TRBV18|12
CASSPPVFGYTF
TGTGCCAGCTCACCACCGGTGTTTGGCTACACCTTC
>-|TRBD2|TRBJ2-5|TRBV19|16
CASSMGGTSGKETQYF
TGTGCCAGTAGTATGGGAGGGACTAGCGGGAAAGAGACCCAGTACTTC
>-|-|TRBJ2-3|TRBV4-1|15
CASSQPGTLADTQYF
TGCGCCAGCAGCCAACCTGGGACTCTTGCAGATACGCAGTATTTT
>-|TRBD1|TRBJ2-3|TRBV6-6|14
CASSRQGMADTQYF
TGTGCCAGCAGTCGACAGGGGATGGCAGATACGCAGTATTTT
>-|TRBD1|TRBJ1-2|TRBV25-1|14
CASSALTGGKGYTF
TGTGCCAGCAGTGCCCTTACAGGGGGCAAAGGCTACACCTTC
>-|-|TRBJ2-1|TRBV19|13
CASSILPDNEQFF
TGTGCCAGTAGTATCTTACCTGACAATGAGCAGTTCTTC
>-|-|TRBJ1-2|TRBV25-1|14
CASSEGRRSEGYTF
TGTGCCAGCAGTGAAGGAAGGCGATCGGAGGGCTACACCTTC
>-|-|TRBJ2-6|TRBV10-3|15
CAISVGGAGANVLTF
TGTGCCATCAGTGTTGGAGGGGCAGGGGCCAACGTCCTGACTTTC
>few|TRBD1|TRBJ1-5|TRBV4-1|17
CASSQGIGQGGNQPQHF
TGCGCCAGCAGCCAAGGGATCGGACAGGGTGGGAATCAGCCCCAGCATTTT
>-|TRBD2|TRBJ2-7|TRBV6-6|15
CASSYSVGGGYEQYF
TGTGCCAGCAGTTACAGTGTAGGCGGGGGCTACGAGCAGTACTTC
>-|-|TRBJ2-3|TRBV18|15
CASSPGQGAADTQYF
TGTGCCAGCTCACCAGGGCAGGGTGCTGCAGATACGCAGTATTTT
>-|-|TRBJ1-2|TRBV18|14
CASSGTRDHYGYTF
TGTGCCAGCTCAGGGACCCGGGACCACTATGGCTACACCTTC
>-|-|TRBJ2-3|TRBV7-9|13
CASSWDSTDTQYF
TGTGCCAGCAGCTGGGACTCCACAGATACGCAGTATTTT
>-|-|TRBJ1-1|TRBV7-8|15
CASSLEAAMNTEAFF
TGTGCCAGCAGCTTAGAGGCGGCCATGAACACTGAAGCTTTCTTT
>once|-|TRBJ1-6|TRBV7-9|16
CASSSGDGIPNSPLHF
TGTGCCAGCAGCTCCGGGGACGGGATCCCAAATTCACCCCTCCACTTT
>-|TRBD1|TRBJ2-7|TRBV6-1|15
CASSEPGQGLYEQYF
TGTGCCAGCAGTGAACCGGGACAGGGCCTCTACGAGCAGTACTTC
>-|-|TRBJ2-7|TRBV6-6|13
CASSYDRPYEQYF
TGTGCCAGCAGTTACGACAGACCCTACGAGCAGTACTTC
>-|-|TRBJ2-5|TRBV19|16
CASSSRPGGLQETQYF
TGTGCCAGTAGTTCCCGTCCGGGGGGCTTACAAGAGACCCAGTACTTC
>-|-|TRBJ1-2|TRBV27|14
CASSSQGPIYGYTF
TGTGCCAGCAGTTCCCAGGGGCCCATCTATGGCTACACCTTC
>-|-|TRBJ2-3|TRBV7-6|12
CASSFGTDTQYF
TGTGCCAGCAGCTTCGGAACAGATACGCAGTATTTT
>-|-|TRBJ1-5|TRBV18|13
CASSGDTNQPQHF
TGTGCCAGCTCGGGGGACACTAATCAGCCCCAGCATTTT
>-|-|TRBJ1-2|TRBV7-2|15
CASSLRREGNYGYTF
TGTGCCAGCAGCTTAAGGCGGGAGGGGAACTATGGCTACACCTTC
>-|-|TRBJ2-3|TRBV7-6|16
CASSLGTGWVTDTQYF
TGTGCCAGCAGCTTGGGAACAGGGTGGGTCACAGATACGCAGTATTTT
>-|TRBD1|TRBJ1-6|TRBV7-2|14
CASSRTGGNSPLHF
TGTGCCAGCAGCAGGACAGGGGGCAATTCACCCCTCCACTTT
>once|-|TRBJ1-1|TRBV5-1|14
CASTPDEVNTEAFF
TGCGCCAGCACGCCCGACGAGGTAAACACTGAAGCTTTCTTT
>-|TRBD2|TRBJ2-5|TRBV9|16
CASSAGGLAGVETQYF
TGTGCCAGCAGCGCTGGGGGACTAGCGGGAGTGGAGACCCAGTACTTC
>few|-|TRBJ1-1|TRBV18|13
CASSMGEDTEAFF
TGTGCCAGCTCAATGGGCGAGGACACTGAAGCTTTCTTT
>-|TRBD2|TRBJ2-1|TRBV7-7|16
CASSPRASGSYNEQFF
TGTGCTAGCAGCCCCAGGGCCAGCGGGAGTTACAATGAGCAGTTCTTC
>-|-|TRBJ2-7|TRBV11-2|14
CASRQEGMGSEQYF
TGTGCCAGCAGACAAGAGGGAATGGGCTCCGAGCAGTACTTC
>-|-|TRBJ1-2|TRBV10-3|13
CAISESSLGGYTF
TGTGCCATCAGTGAGTCGTCCCTGGGGGGCTACACCTTC
>few|-|TRBJ2-5|TRBV4-1|15
CASSQPDRIQETQYF
TGCGCCAGCAGCCAACCTGACAGGATTCAAGAGACCCAGTACTTC
>-|-|TRBJ1-5|TRBV6-6|15
CASSAHSGAHQPQHF
TGTGCCAGCAGTGCCCATTCAGGGGCCCATCAGCCCCAGCATTTT
>-|-|TRBJ2-7|TRBV7-2|13
CASSPPSGYEQYF
TGTGCCAGCAGCCCTCCCTCAGGCTACGAGCAGTACTTC
>-|-|TRBJ2-5|TRBV18|15
CASSERTVPQETQYF
TGTGCCAGCTCAGAGAGGACAGTCCCCCAAGAGACCCAGTACTTC
>-|-|TRBJ2-1|TRBV5-3|13
CARSQRDNNEQFF
TGTGCCAGAAGCCAACGGGATAACAATGAGCAGTTCTTC
>-|-|TRBJ2-5|TRBV4-3|13
CASSPNGRETQYF
TGCGCCAGCAGCCCGAACGGGAGAGAGACCCAGTACTTC
>medium-sized|TRBD1|TRBJ1-1|TRBV7-6|13
CASSLDRDTEAFF
TGTGCCAGCAGCTTGGACAGGGACACTGAAGCTTTCTTT
>-|-|TRBJ1-1|TRBV27|14
CASSLLSGNTEAFF
TGTGCCAGCAGCCTATTATCGGGCAACACTGAAGCTTTCTTT
>-|-|TRBJ2-3|TRBV5-1|13
CASSPGTTDTQYF
TGCGCCAGCAGCCCAGGGACCACAGATACGCAGTATTTT
>few|-|TRBJ1-1|TRBV7-9|12
CASSTVYTEAFF
TGTGCCAGCAGCACTGTCTACACTGAAGCTTTCTTT
>-|-|TRBJ1-5|TRBV27|13
CASSLEGRQPQHF
TGTGCCAGCAGTTTAGAGGGGAGACAGCCCCAGCATTTT
>-|TRBD2|TRBJ2-3|TRBV6-5|15
CASTPRSGAVDTQYF
TGTGCCAGCACCCCGAGGAGCGGGGCTGTAGATACGCAGTATTTT
>-|-|TRBJ1-5|TRBV4-1|16
CASSQGWSGVNQPQHF
TGCGCCAGCAGCCAAGGGTGGTCAGGAGTCAATCAGCCCCAGCATTTT
>-|TRBD1|TRBJ2-7|TRBV6-1|13
CASKVAGGDEQYF
TGTGCCAGCAAGGTCGCAGGGGGTGACGAGCAGTACTTC
>once|-|TRBJ2-1|TRBV15|15
CATSRVRVARNEQFF
TGTGCCACCAGCAGAGTGCGAGTAGCGCGCAATGAGCAGTTCTTC
>-|TRBD2|TRBJ2-3|TRBV10-1|16
CASSESSGGYTDTQYF
TGCGCCAGCAGTGAGAGTAGCGGGGGGTATACAGATACGCAGTATTTT
>-|TRBD2|TRBJ2-7|TRBV9|15
CASSVVGSGGYEQYF
TGTGCCAGCAGCGTAGTAGGTAGCGGGGGCTACGAGCAGTACTTC
>-|-|TRBJ2-5|TRBV21-1|16
CASSKGGQGAPETQYF
TGTGCCAGCAGCAAAGGAGGACAGGGGGCCCCAGAGACCCAGTACTTC
>-|-|TRBJ1-1|TRBV7-1|15
CASSPQPGVGTEAFF
TGTGCCAGCAGCCCACAGCCAGGGGTGGGCACTGAAGCTTTCTTT
>-|TRBD2|TRBJ2-5|TRBV30|14
CAWGGDYGKEIQYF
TGTGCCTGGGGCGGGGACTATGGGAAAGAGATCCAGTACTTC
>-|TRBD2|TRBJ2-7|TRBV28|12
CASTSGAYEQYF
TGTGCCAGCACTAGCGGGGCCTACGAGCAGTACTTC
>-|-|TRBJ1-2|TRBV6-1|12
CASSPQEDGYTF
TGTGCCAGCAGTCCCCAGGAGGATGGCTACACCTTC
>-|TRBD1|TRBJ1-5|TRBV16|17
CASSHRDRTLIDQPQHF
TGTGCCAGCAGCCACCGGGACAGGACGCTAATCGATCAGCCCCAGCATTTT